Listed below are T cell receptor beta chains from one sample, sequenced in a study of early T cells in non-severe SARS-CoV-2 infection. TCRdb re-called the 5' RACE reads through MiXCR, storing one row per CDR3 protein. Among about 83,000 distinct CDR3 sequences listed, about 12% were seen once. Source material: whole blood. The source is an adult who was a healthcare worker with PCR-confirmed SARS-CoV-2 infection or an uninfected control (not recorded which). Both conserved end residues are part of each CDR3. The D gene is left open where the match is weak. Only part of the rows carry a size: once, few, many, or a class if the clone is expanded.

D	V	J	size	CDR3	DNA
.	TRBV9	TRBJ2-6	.	CASRLVLPGWTGANVLTF	TGTGCCAGCAGACTAGTCCTGCCAGGGTGGACTGGGGCCAACGTCCTGACTTTC
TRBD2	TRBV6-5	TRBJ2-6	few	CASSPSGPPGGANVLTF	TGTGCCAGCAGTCCTAGCGGGCCTCCGGGTGGGGCCAACGTCCTGACTTTC
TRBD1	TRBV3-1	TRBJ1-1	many	CASSWDRVNTEVFF	TGTGCCAGCAGCTGGGACAGGGTGAACACTGAAGTTTTCTTT
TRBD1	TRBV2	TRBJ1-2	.	CASSGDSNYGYTF	TGTGCCAGCAGTGGGGACAGTAACTATGGCTACACCTTC
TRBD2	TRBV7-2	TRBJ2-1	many	CASSSKGGSSYNEQFF	TGTGCCAGCAGCTCTAAGGGCGGGAGCTCCTACAATGAGCAGTTCTTC
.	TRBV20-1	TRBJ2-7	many	CSAMRTGSSYEQYF	TGCAGTGCTATGAGGACGGGTAGCTCCTACGAGCAGTACTTC
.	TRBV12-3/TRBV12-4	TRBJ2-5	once	CASSSRAYSETQYF	TGTGCCAGCAGTTCCAGGGCCTACTCAGAGACCCAGTACTTC
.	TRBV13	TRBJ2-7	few	CASSSVGSGPYEQYF	TGTGCCAGCAGCTCCGTGGGGAGTGGCCCCTACGAGCAGTACTTC
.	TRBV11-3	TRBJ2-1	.	CASSLVYTAHNEQFF	TGTGCCAGCAGCTTAGTTTATACAGCTCACAATGAGCAGTTCTTC
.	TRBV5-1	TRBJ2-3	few	CASSRDFPVTDTQYF	TGCGCCAGCAGCCGGGACTTCCCCGTCACAGATACGCAGTATTTT
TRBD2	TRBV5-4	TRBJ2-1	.	CASSREGGTYNEQFF	TGTGCCAGCAGCCGGGAGGGAGGGACTTACAATGAGCAGTTCTTC
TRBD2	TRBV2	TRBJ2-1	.	CARGLADNEQFF	TGTGCCAGAGGACTAGCGGACAATGAGCAGTTCTTC
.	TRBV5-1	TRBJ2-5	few	CASSPAGGPQETQYF	TGCGCCAGCAGCCCGGCCGGGGGGCCCCAAGAGACCCAGTACTTC
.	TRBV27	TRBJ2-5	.	CASSLSWTAETQYF	TGTGCCAGCAGTTTATCCTGGACAGCCGAGACCCAGTACTTC
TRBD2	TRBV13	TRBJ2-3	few	CASRAGLAGADTQYF	TGTGCCAGCAGGGCGGGACTAGCGGGAGCAGATACGCAGTATTTT
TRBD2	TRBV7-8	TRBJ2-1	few	CASSFEAGDEEQFF	TGTGCCAGCAGCTTTGAAGCGGGAGATGAGGAGCAGTTCTTC
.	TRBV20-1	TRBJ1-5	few	CSARADDRQFNQPQHF	TGCAGTGCTAGAGCAGACGACAGACAGTTCAATCAGCCCCAGCATTTT
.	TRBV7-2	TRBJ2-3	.	CASTRGGATDTQYF	TGTGCCAGCACCCGGGGCGGGGCGACCGATACGCAGTATTTT
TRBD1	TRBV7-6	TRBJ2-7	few	CASSAGTGYNEQYF	TGTGCCAGCAGCGCAGGGACAGGGTACAACGAGCAGTACTTC
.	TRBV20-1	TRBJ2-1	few	CSARAGTSEQFF	TGCAGTGCTAGAGCCGGGACGTCGGAGCAGTTCTTC
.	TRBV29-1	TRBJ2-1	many	CSAFSLARSYNEQFF	TGCAGCGCTTTTTCCCTAGCTCGCTCCTACAATGAGCAGTTCTTC
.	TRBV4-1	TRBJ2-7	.	CASSRDVAAEQYF	TGCGCCAGCAGCCGAGACGTGGCAGCCGAGCAGTACTTC
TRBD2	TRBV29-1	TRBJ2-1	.	CSARTSGQFF	TGCAGCGCCCGGACTAGCGGGCAGTTCTTC
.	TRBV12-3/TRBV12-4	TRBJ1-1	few	CASSPRGGEVGAFF	TGTGCCAGCAGTCCCAGGGGTGGGGAAGTTGGAGCTTTCTTT
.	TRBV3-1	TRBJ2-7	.	CASSQESGEGVYF	TGTGCCAGCAGCCAAGAATCGGGAGAGGGAGTGTACTTC
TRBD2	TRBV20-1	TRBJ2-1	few	CSARPGLAAYNEQFF	TGCAGTGCTAGACCTGGACTAGCAGCCTACAATGAGCAGTTCTTC
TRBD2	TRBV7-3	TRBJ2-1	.	CASSLGAGSVNEQFF	TGTGCCAGCAGCTTAGGAGCGGGGTCGGTGAATGAGCAGTTCTTC
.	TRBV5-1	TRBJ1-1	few	CASSLSADVNTEAFF	TGCGCCAGCAGCTTGAGCGCTGATGTTAACACTGAAGCTTTCTTT
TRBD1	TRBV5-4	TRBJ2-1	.	CASSIGTGGLSSYNEQFF	TGTGCCAGCAGCATAGGGACAGGGGGTCTGAGCTCCTACAATGAGCAGTTCTTC
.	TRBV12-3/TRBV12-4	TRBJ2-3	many	CASLGESTDTQYF	TGTGCCAGCCTAGGGGAGAGCACAGATACGCAGTATTTT
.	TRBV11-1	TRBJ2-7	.	CASSSDSWYEQYF	TGTGCCAGCAGCTCGGACAGCTGGTACGAGCAGTACTTC
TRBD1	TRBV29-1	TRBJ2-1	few	CSVADRAKSHYNEQFF	TGCAGCGTAGCAGACAGGGCCAAGTCACACTACAATGAGCAGTTCTTC
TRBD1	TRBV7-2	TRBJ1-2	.	CASSSDRRNGYTF	TGTGCCAGCAGCTCGGACAGGAGAAATGGCTACACCTTC
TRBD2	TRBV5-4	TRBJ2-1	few	CASSLALAGSSYNEQFF	TGTGCCAGCAGCTTGGCCCTAGCGGGGAGCTCCTACAATGAGCAGTTCTTC
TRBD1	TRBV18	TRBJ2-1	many	CASSLTGGVYNEQFF	TGTGCCAGCTCACTGACAGGGGGCGTCTACAATGAGCAGTTCTTC
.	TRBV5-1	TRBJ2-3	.	CASSLVGGTGTDTQYF	TGCGCCAGCAGCTTGGTGGGCGGGACCGGCACAGATACGCAGTATTTT
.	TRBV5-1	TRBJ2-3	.	CASSLLGGYGGTDTQYF	TGCGCCAGCAGCCTCCTGGGGGGCTATGGTGGCACAGATACGCAGTATTTT
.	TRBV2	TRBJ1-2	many	CASMNGYSRYGYTF	TGTGCCAGCATGAACGGCTACTCTCGCTATGGCTACACCTTC
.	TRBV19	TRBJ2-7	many	CASSIRGVSSYEQYF	TGTGCCAGTAGTATAAGAGGGGTTTCCTCCTACGAGCAGTACTTC
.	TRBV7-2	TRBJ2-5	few	CASSLNGKTQYF	TGTGCCAGCAGCTTAAACGGGAAGACCCAGTACTTC
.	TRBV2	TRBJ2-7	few	CASSGQYPSYEQYF	TGTGCCAGCAGTGGACAGTATCCCTCCTACGAGCAGTACTTC
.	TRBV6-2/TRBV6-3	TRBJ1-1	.	CASSYSEGAGNTEAFF	TGTGCCAGCAGTTACTCGGAGGGCGCGGGGAACACTGAAGCTTTCTTT
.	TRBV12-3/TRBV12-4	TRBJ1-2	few	CASRAGANYGYTF	TGTGCCAGCAGAGCAGGAGCTAACTATGGCTACACCTTC
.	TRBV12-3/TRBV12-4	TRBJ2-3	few	CASSLRDDTQYF	TGTGCCAGCAGTTTAAGGGATGATACGCAGTATTTT
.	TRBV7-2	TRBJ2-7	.	CASSSSLGYEQYF	TGTGCCAGCAGCTCATCCTTAGGCTACGAGCAGTACTTC
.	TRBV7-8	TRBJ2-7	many	CASSLGGGDPYEQYF	TGTGCCAGCAGCTTAGGGGGCGGTGACCCCTACGAGCAGTACTTC
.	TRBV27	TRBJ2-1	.	CASSLRRSNEQFF	TGTGCCAGCAGTCTCAGAAGGTCCAATGAGCAGTTCTTC
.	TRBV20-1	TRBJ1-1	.	CSATGQGMNTEAFF	TGCAGTGCCACCGGGCAGGGGATGAACACTGAAGCTTTCTTT
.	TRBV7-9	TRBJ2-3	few	CASSLAGGRWGTDTQYF	TGTGCCAGCAGCTTAGCCGGAGGAAGGTGGGGCACAGATACGCAGTATTTT
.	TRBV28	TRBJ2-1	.	CASLQAGSYNEQFF	TGTGCCAGCTTGCAGGCTGGCTCCTACAATGAGCAGTTCTTC
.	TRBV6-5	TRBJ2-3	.	CASSLLSTDTQYF	TGTGCCAGCAGCTTACTAAGCACAGATACGCAGTATTTT
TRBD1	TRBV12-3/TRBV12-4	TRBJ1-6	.	CASSFAGTGVPRSPLHF	TGTGCCAGCAGTTTTGCCGGGACAGGGGTTCCTAGGTCACCCCTCCACTTT
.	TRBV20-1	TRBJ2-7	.	CSARGVYEQYF	TGCAGTGCTAGAGGGGTCTACGAGCAGTACTTC
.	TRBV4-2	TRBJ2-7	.	CASSQDAAVFYEQYF	TGTGCCAGCAGCCAAGATGCCGCAGTATTCTACGAGCAGTACTTC
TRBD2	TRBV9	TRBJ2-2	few	CASSGLATNTGELFF	TGTGCCAGCAGCGGACTAGCCACGAACACCGGGGAGCTGTTTTTT